This T cell receptor beta chain emerged from a study of cytomegalovirus exposure and HLA in healthy donors (dated by TCRdb to the late 2010s). About the full investigation: An earlier analysis of 587 of the donors reported approximately 280 Gb of sequence data and 95 million to 140 million unique TCR beta sequences obtained from about 179 million T cells. An early release covering approximately 600 HLA-typed donors comprised 250 to 350 gigabases of sequencing data and approximately 85 million unique TCR sequences. Of the roughly 400 genotyped donors, approximately 82% fell in the genetic ancestry cluster associated with self-reported Caucasian donors. The study aimed to test whether signatures of past pathogen exposure could be identified by cataloging public T cell receptors. The study profiled the T cell repertoires of 550 to 700 subjects by immunosequencing and related them to cytomegalovirus serostatus. In addition to the first cohort of roughly 670 subjects, a separate validation cohort of about 120 different subjects was used. High-throughput TCR immunosequencing, statistical association of individual TCRs with disease status, and machine learning were combined to predict cytomegalovirus infection status. A later analysis re-analyzed previously published TCR beta repertoires from roughly 630 donors and added high-resolution HLA genotyping to study TCR occurrence patterns. In the later analysis, no new phenotypic data were used to find candidate immune exposures; instead, reliance was placed on TCR beta sequences and their occurrence across donors. An earlier analysis of some 500 of the donors applied high-throughput TCR beta sequencing to assess whether each TCR beta V gene segment acted as functional or pseudogenic. Donor age, sex, ethnicity and CMV serostatus were compiled together with the repertoire data. In a later genetic analysis, genome-wide SNP genotypes for 398 of the 666 donors were used, and that subset was treated as a discovery cohort. Every discovery cohort repertoire had been produced on one sequencing platform. Class I and class II HLA loci were covered by the typing at four-digit resolution. The number of typed donors differed by locus: about 620-630 for A, B, C, DRB1 and DQB1; 500 to 550 for DQA1; some 590 for DPA1; and 450 to 480 for DPB1. Four to six DR-DQ haplotypes were handled as single units for association and clustering, since linkage in the cohort was strong. Among roughly 400 genotyped donors of the cohort, an average of around 250,000 unique TCR beta nucleotide sequences was sequenced per donor, of which about 18% were non-productive.

The method was the immunoSEQ multiplex PCR assay. For the multiplex PCR, a mixture combining 60 forward primers for TCR Vbeta segments and 13 reverse primers for TCR Jbeta segments was used. Amplification of the CDR3 region of rearranged TCR beta genes was performed with a multiplex PCR assay on genomic DNA. On the Illumina HiSeq System, the amplified TCR beta libraries were sequenced as 87-base-pair reads. Regarding the original processing steps: In a later analysis, about 80 million unique TCR beta chains were counted across the roughly 610 repertoires, and roughly 11 million of these chains were shared by at least two donors. Raw reads were error-corrected and collapsed into unique sequences by a nearest-neighbor algorithm in which closely related sequences were merged to remove PCR and sequencing errors. CDR3 sequences were aligned to IMGT reference sequences to assign V, D and J gene segments. For a sequence to be retained, a match of at least six nucleotides to both a V gene segment and a J gene segment was required. A rearrangement was called productive if the CDR3 had no stop codons and remained in frame with V and J, and every other rearrangement was called non-productive. CDR3 was defined by IMGT convention, running from the second conserved V-encoded cysteine to the conserved J-encoded phenylalanine. The earlier analysis of 450 to 750 of the donors excluded any sequence lacking an unambiguous match to a single V gene segment. An earlier analysis of a few hundred of the donors classified V segments as functional when productive rearrangements were above 56.7% and as segregating when the standard deviation between donors was above 5%. A statistical classification framework was built to diagnose cytomegalovirus status from the catalog of TCR beta chain sequences. A later analysis assigned V and J genes by comparing TCR nucleotide sequences with IMGT/GENE-DB human TR gene sequences. The TCRdist pipeline was used in a later analysis to assign CDR3 sequences and most-parsimonious VDJ recombination scenarios. In a later analysis, each TCR beta chain was defined by its CDR3 amino acid sequence together with its V-gene family, and reads without a unique V-gene family were excluded. In a later analysis, some 600 highly shared, low-generation-probability nucleotide sequences were removed to address suspected cross-contamination and a sequencing artifact. For each public chain, a later analysis derived a clonal expansion index from normalized ranks of inferred template counts within each repertoire. In a later analysis, generation probabilities were computed using a VDJ recombination model fitted to out-of-frame rearrangements, and the results were checked against IGoR. In a later analysis, TCR-TCR, TCR-HLA and TCR-CMV co-occurrence was scored with hypergeometric tests, and a repertoire-size bias correction was applied to TCR pairs. A later analysis estimated false discovery rates by permuting HLA or CMV assignments 20 times. A later analysis grouped co-occurring TCRs with DBSCAN, adding TCRdist sequence similarity when clustering within HLA-allele-positive subsets. For co-occurrence clustering, repertoires with fewer than 30,000 or more than 120,000 public chains were excluded, along with about five repertoires with anomalous nucleotide sharing. What TCRdb holds here is the immuneACCESS table cut down to in-frame rearrangements. Part of the clones is not present; checked against another copy, under half of the missing clones reflect an unresolved V gene, and the others are unexplained. Clonal size and the V and J genes are those of that table, whereas D and trimming came from the DNA. The sample table lists 150,000 to 200,000 clones, less than 90% of them with a count of one. About 4% of the sample comes from the top ten.

Of note for this clone: Its antigen is still unknown. No base-level quality is on record; no much larger clone is a single base apart.

The study at large found these results: Correlated functional status among segregating V segments might reflect linkage disequilibrium, but an unknown experimental factor could not be ruled out. Three of the identified cytomegalovirus-associated TCR beta chains were confirmed in vitro to be specific for cytomegalovirus antigens. In both the original and validation cohorts, the classifier was reported to diagnose cytomegalovirus status with high specificity and sensitivity. Specific HLA alleles were associated with roughly 16,000 TCR beta sequences at a false discovery rate of 0.05 in a later analysis. It was suggested by the authors that the approach could potentially be generalized to other disease states and immunological phenotypes. The cohort was sequenced for TCR beta chains only, and without alpha or paired-chain data the features that could be detected were limited. Some IMGT-functional V segments, including TRBV6-2 and TRBV6-3, could not be distinguished by the 87-base-pair reads and were therefore excluded. V-gene and J-gene trimming of TCR beta chains was associated with a missense DCLRE1C variant in a later genetic analysis, and the association was replicated in an independent cohort. In a later analysis, HLA-associated TCR beta chains were found to be more clonally expanded and to have lower generation probabilities than equally common non-associated chains. Most CMV-associated TCR beta chains appeared to be HLA-restricted in a later analysis, and the HLA associations seemed to be driven largely by CMV exposure. Because counts were too low, 15 to 20 rarely observed V segments, including chromosome 9 orphons, were excluded from the earlier analysis of about 500 of the donors. For the cohort, immune exposure information was limited to CMV serostatus. The presence/absence analyses assumed that sequencing depth was roughly uniform across donors, and that assumption may not be true. In an earlier analysis of around 500 of the donors, most TCR beta V segments appeared in productive rearrangements about 90% or about 30% of the time, broadly matching IMGT annotations. In a later analysis, TCR association rates were found to vary across HLA loci, with the most associated TCRs seen for DRB1 alleles and the fewest for HLA-C alleles. According to a later analysis, parvovirus B19, influenza, CMV and Epstein-Barr virus appeared linked to several top co-occurrence clusters. Across donors, most TCR sequences were observed very rarely, whereas some public TCRs were present in many individuals. In a later genetic analysis, fewer N-insertions in productive TCRs were reported among donors in an Asian-associated ancestry cluster than the 666-donor mean. The study gave a list of over 150 TCR beta chains associated with cytomegalovirus. Strong co-occurrence of HLA alleles, especially DR and DQ, made assigning TCR associations to individual alleles difficult. The sequencing pipeline was judged likely to have produced a cluster of highly shared sequence variants as a technical artifact. A further reported finding was that TCR beta sequences accurately predicted the HLA-A and HLA-B alleles for most subjects in the first cohort. Because HLA typing was unavailable for some donors at each locus, only the typed subset was used in association tests.

The cohort comprised fewer than 750 healthy bone marrow donors. At the time of sampling, every cohort member was nominally healthy, though immune exposures that went unrecorded were likely present. The donor was CMV seropositive and was included in the group of approximately 300 seropositive cohort members. A peripheral blood sample was provided by each donor, and peripheral blood mononuclear cells were used for TCR beta sequencing. Genomic DNA was extracted from the blood cell samples with the Qiagen DNeasy Blood Extraction Kit. Via the germline V gene (reference sequence), CDR1 is LNHDA and CDR2 SQIVND. The junction shows trimming of 5 bases on V and 1 base on J, plus 8 bases between the germline ends. The CDR3, cysteine through phenylalanine, is 13 amino acids long. Of the read, only the CDR3 DNA is kept; its 39 bases are in frame from base 1.

This TCR derives from a man between 45 and 60 years old in good health and CMV-seropositive. The material sequenced was PBMCs. The rearrangement joined TRBV19 to TRBJ1-1; TRBD1 might be the D gene, on 5 matching bases. The CDR3 is CASSGRGNTEAFF. The sequence in DNA is TGTGCCAGTAGTGGGAGGGGGAACACTGAAGCTTTCTTT.